A single sample gave rise to the 8 T cell receptor beta chains below, sequenced in a study of blood T cell repertoires in COVID-19 (dated by TCRdb to 2020 to 2022). The library was made by the immunoSEQ multiplex PCR assay. TCRdb re-hosts the immuneACCESS table, in-frame sequences only. Its copies lack some clones; in the studies checked, an unresolved V gene accounts for under half of them, and the cause for the rest is not known. The table for this sample lists under 100,000 clones; about 80% of them were counted only once. The ten largest clones take up roughly 2.1% of the sample. Sequencing input: peripheral blood. Receptors originate from a woman in her 70s with acute or convalescent COVID-19.

The CDR3 region is CASNDLWSGEQYF. The CDR3 region has the DNA TGTGCCAGCAACGATTTATGGTCCGGCGAGCAGTACTTC. This rearrangement joins TRBV27 to TRBJ2-7; the D is unclear. The CDR3 runs to 13 residues. With 7 bases removed from V and 6 bases from J, the gap between germline ends came to 16 bases. Germline-derived CDR1 and CDR2 are MNHEY and SMNVEV (reference sequence).

This sequence joins TRBV10-3 and TRBJ1-2; D perhaps matches TRBD1 (6 bases). Germline V gives CDR1 ENHRY, CDR2 SYGVKD. V was clipped by 0 bases and J by 2 bases, with 13 bases between them. The CDR3 runs 16 residues. CDR3 nucleotides: TGTGCCATCAGTGAGTCCGGGACACCCACAAACTATGGCTACACCTTC. Protein sequence: CAISESGTPTNYGYTF.

This clone has only a few counts. The chain recombines TRBV6-5 with TRBJ2-1, with 11 nucleotides matching TRBD2. Germline-derived CDR1 and CDR2 are MNHEY and SVGAGI. The ends lost 7 bases at V and 8 bases at J; junction bases unmatched: 10. The CDR3 consists of 15 residues. CDR3 amino acids: CASKFSGGDRDEQFF. The CDR3, as DNA: TGTGCCAGCAAATTTAGCGGGGGGGATAGGGATGAGCAGTTCTTC.

The chain combines TRBV7-3 with TRBJ2-1, with a weak D call TRBD2 (5 bases). This CDR3 region has 14 residues. V was clipped by 5 bases and J by 5 bases, with 13 bases between them. In germline, CDR1 is SGHTA, CDR2 FQGTGA. The CDR3 region is CASSPMGANNEQFF. CDR3 sequence (DNA): TGTGCCAGCAGCCCCATGGGAGCTAACAATGAGCAGTTCTTC.

This clone occurred a few times. The chain joins TRBV2 to TRBJ1-5, with TRBD1 identical over 8 bases. Trimming cost V 2 bases and J 2 bases; bases outside gene matches: 8. The CDR3 consists of 17 residues. Looked up from germline, CDR1 is SNHLY and CDR2 is FYNNEI. The CDR3 DNA sequence: TGTGCCAGCAGTGAATCGAGCCAGGGGGCCCGCAATCAGCCCCAGCATTTT. Amino acid sequence: CASSESSQGARNQPQHF.

There are a few counts of this clone. V usage is TRBV5-5 and J usage is TRBJ2-3; D unresolved. Trimming removed 4 bases from V and 1 base from J, with 10 bases in between. The germline V gene has CDR1 SGHKS and CDR2 YYEKEE (reference sequence). This CDR3 is built from 14 residues. The CDR3 sequence: CASSLELGTDTQYF. The CDR3 coding sequence is TGTGCCAGCAGCCTCGAGCTCGGCACAGATACGCAGTATTTT.

V and J are TRBV5-1 and TRBJ2-1; 9 nucleotides line up with TRBD2. The CDR3 is 15 amino acids. V lost 4 bases, J lost 8 bases, and 10 bases stayed unmatched. The germline gives CDR1 SGHRS, CDR2 YFSETQ. This chain's CDR3 is CASSHRGGGAYEQFF. CDR3 DNA: TGCGCCAGCAGCCACCGAGGCGGGGGGGCTTATGAGCAGTTCTTC.

Written as DNA, the CDR3 is TGCGCCAGCAGCCAAGACAGGGGGCCCAATGGCTACACCTTC. It specifies CASSQDRGPNGYTF. V gene TRBV4-1 combines with J gene TRBJ1-2, with TRBD1 matching 8 bases. Trimming removed 0 bases from V and 6 bases from J; junction bases left unmatched: 3. Germline assignment: CDR1 MGHRA and CDR2 YSYEKL. The CDR3 contains 14 residues.